This T cell receptor beta chain was found in a study of cytomegalovirus exposure and HLA in healthy donors. Per germline, CDR1 SGHRS and CDR2 YFSETQ. The CDR3 loop spans 15 amino acids. The trim removed 2 bases at V and 1 base at J, leaving 0 bases unmatched. The PCR used 60 Vbeta and 13 Jbeta primers. Profiling relied on immunoSEQ multiplex PCR, and the TCRdb table lists in-frame clones only, not all of them. The sample lists roughly 190,000 clones, roughly four fifths occurring once. What was sequenced was PBMCs. The TCR originated in a woman aged 18-29 years in good health and CMV-seronegative. The V call is TRBV5-1, the J call TRBJ2-6, with 7 bases identical to TRBD2. The CDR3 spells CASSFGRSGANVLTF. Here the CDR3 DNA reads TGCGCCAGCAGCTTCGGGAGGTCTGGGGCCAACGTCCTGACTTTC.